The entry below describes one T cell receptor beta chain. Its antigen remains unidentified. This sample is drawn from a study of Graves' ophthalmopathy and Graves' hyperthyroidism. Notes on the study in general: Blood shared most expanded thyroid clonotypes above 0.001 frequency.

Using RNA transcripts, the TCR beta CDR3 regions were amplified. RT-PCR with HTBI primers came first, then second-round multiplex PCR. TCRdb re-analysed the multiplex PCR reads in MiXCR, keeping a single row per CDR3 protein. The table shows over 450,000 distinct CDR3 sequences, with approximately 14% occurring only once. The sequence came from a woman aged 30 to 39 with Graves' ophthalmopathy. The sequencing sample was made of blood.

CDR3 sequence: CASLDLMNTEAFF. Here the CDR3 DNA reads TGTGCCAGCTTAGACCTTATGAACACTGAAGCTTTCTTT. This chain uses TRBV11-2 with TRBJ1-1; D is unresolved. The CDR3 contains 13 residues. V was trimmed by 8 bases and J by 0 bases, leaving 10 bases between them. Germline loops: CDR1 SGHAT, CDR2 FQNNGV.